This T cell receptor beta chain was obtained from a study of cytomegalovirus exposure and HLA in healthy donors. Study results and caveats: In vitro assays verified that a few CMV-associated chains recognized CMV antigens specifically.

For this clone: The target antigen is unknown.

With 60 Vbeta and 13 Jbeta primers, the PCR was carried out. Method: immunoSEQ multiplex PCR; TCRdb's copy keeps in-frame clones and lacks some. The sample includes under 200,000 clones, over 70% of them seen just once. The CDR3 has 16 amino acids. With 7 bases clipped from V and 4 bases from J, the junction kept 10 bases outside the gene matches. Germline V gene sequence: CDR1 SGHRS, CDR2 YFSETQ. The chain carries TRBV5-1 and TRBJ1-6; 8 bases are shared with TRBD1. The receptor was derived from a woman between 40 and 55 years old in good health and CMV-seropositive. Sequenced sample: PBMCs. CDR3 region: CASWSGTGDYNSPLHF. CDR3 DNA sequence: TGCGCCAGCTGGTCCGGGACAGGTGATTATAATTCACCCCTCCACTTT.